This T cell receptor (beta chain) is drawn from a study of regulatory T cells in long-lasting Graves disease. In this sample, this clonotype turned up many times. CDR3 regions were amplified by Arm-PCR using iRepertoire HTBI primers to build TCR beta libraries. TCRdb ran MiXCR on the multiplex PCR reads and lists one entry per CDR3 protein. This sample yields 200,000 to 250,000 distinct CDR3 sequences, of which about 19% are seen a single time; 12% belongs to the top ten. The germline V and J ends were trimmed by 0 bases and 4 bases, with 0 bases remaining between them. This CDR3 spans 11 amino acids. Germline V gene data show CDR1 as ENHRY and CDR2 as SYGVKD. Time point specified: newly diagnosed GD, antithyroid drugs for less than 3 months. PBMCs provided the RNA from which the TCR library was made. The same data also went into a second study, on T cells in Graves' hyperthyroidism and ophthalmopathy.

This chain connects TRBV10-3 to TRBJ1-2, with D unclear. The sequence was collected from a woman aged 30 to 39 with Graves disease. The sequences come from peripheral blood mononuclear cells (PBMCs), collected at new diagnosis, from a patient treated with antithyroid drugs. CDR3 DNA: TGTGCCATCAGTGAGTCCTATGGCTACACCTTC. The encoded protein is CAISESYGYTF.